The 24 T cell receptor beta chains reported below all come from one sample, sequenced in a study of T cells in Graves' hyperthyroidism and ophthalmopathy. RNA transcripts yielded amplified TCR beta CDR3 regions. Researchers ran a first-round RT-PCR on the TCR CDR3 using the HTBI primer set. TCRdb analysed the multiplex PCR reads with MiXCR anew, one entry per CDR3 protein. Among hundreds of thousands of distinct CDR3 sequences, roughly 32% were seen once, and the ten largest hold less than 35%. The specimen sequenced was blood. All receptors derive from a woman in her thirties or forties with Graves' hyperthyroidism.

The rearrangement uses TRBV28 and TRBJ1-2; perhaps TRBD1 as D (6 bases). Germline V gives CDR1 MDHEN, CDR2 SYDVKM. The length of the CDR3 is 13 residues. V lost 2 bases and J 4 bases, leaving 8 bases between the germline ends. CDR3 sequence (DNA): TGTGCCAGCAGTTTAATGGACAGCTATGGCTACACCTTC. Translating it yields CASSLMDSYGYTF.

This clonotype turned up a few times. One end of the junction varies from germline; a read error may be responsible. V and J are TRBV11-2 and TRBJ2-7; perhaps TRBD2 as D (5 bases). The CDR3 extends over 13 amino acids. Germline CDR1 reads SGHAT; CDR2 reads FQNNGV. CDR3 protein: CAGSSVNGDEQYF. The CDR3 DNA is TGTGCCGGCAGCTCGGTCAACGGGGACGAGCAGTACTTC.

This chain uses TRBV19 with TRBJ1-1; 8 nucleotides line up with TRBD1. Germline trimming cut 3 bases from V and 4 bases from J; bases unmatched to any gene: 7. CDR1 is LNHDA and CDR2 is SQIVND in the germline V gene (reference sequence). The CDR3 contains 15 residues. CDR3 DNA: TGTGCCAGTAGTATTCGGACAGGGCCCCGCACTGAAGCTTTCTTT. Translation: CASSIRTGPRTEAFF. Using reference TRBV19 and TRBJ1-1 for the parts outside the CDR3, the full variable domain is DGGITQSPKYLFRKEGQNVTLSCEQNLNHDAMYWYRQDPGQGLRLIYYSQIVNDFQKGDIAEGYSVSREKKESFPLTVTSAQKNPTAFYLCASSIRTGPRTEAFFGQGTRLTVV.

This clonotype was counted a few times. The rearrangement links TRBV3-1 to TRBJ1-1; perhaps TRBD1 as D (6 bases). V was shortened by 1 base and J by 10 bases, with 13 bases between the two germline ends. Germline assignment: CDR1 LGHDT and CDR2 YNNKEL (reference sequence). The CDR3 runs 13 residues. CDR3 amino acids: CASSQVEGEGAFF. In nucleotides, the CDR3 is TGTGCCAGCAGCCAAGTCGAGGGGGAGGGAGCTTTCTTT.

This clonotype was counted a few times. V usage is TRBV7-2 and J usage is TRBJ1-1; possible D gene TRBD1, 5 bases. V lost 3 bases and J lost 8, with 13 bases in between. The CDR3 extends over 13 amino acids. Per the germline V gene, CDR1 is SGHTA and CDR2 is FQGNSA. The chain's CDR3 is CASSFGAGREAFF. The DNA of the CDR3 is TGTGCCAGCAGCTTTGGCGCAGGGAGAGAAGCTTTCTTT.

V usage is TRBV10-3 and J usage is TRBJ2-3; the D gene is possibly TRBD1 (6 bases). CDR1 and CDR2 (germline): ENHRY, SYGVKD. V lost 4 bases and J lost 1, with 12 bases in between. This CDR3 contains 15 residues. The CDR3 DNA sequence: TGTGCCATCAGTGTCGGGACATATCGCACAGATACGCAGTATTTT. As protein: CAISVGTYRTDTQYF.

The rearrangement uses TRBV5-4 and TRBJ2-7; possible D gene TRBD1, 5 bases. V dropped 3 bases and J dropped 9 bases, with 16 bases sitting between them. Germline CDR1 is SGHNT and CDR2 is YYREEE (reference sequence). This CDR3 has 13 amino acids. Here the CDR3 DNA reads TGTGCCAGCAGCTCCTTGGACATTCAGAGGCAGTACTTC. This encodes CASSSLDIQRQYF.

This clonotype appeared a few times. The chain has TRBV19 and TRBJ2-7, with no clear D. The V gene's germline CDR1 is LNHDA and CDR2 SQIVND (reference sequence). CDR3 size: 13 residues. Trimming stripped 8 bases from V and 0 bases from J, with 11 bases between. The CDR3 DNA follows: TGTGCCAGTTCGTTTCGGCCCTCCTACGAGCAGTACTTC. It encodes CASSFRPSYEQYF.

The chain links TRBV9 to TRBJ1-4, with D possibly being TRBD1 (5 bases). V lost 2 bases and J lost 8, with 22 bases in between. The CDR3 has 17 amino acids. CDR1 and CDR2 (germline): SGDLS, YYNGEE. Written as DNA, the CDR3 is TGTGCCAGCAGCGTTGGGACGGACGTGGAGGGGCAAGAAAAACTGTTTTTT. Protein sequence: CASSVGTDVEGQEKLFF.

This clonotype was seen more than once but under ten times. This rearrangement joins TRBV7-8 to TRBJ2-2; tentative D call: TRBD1 (7 bases). The CDR3 contains 20 residues. In germline, CDR1 is SGHVS, CDR2 FQNEAQ. The germline V and J ends were trimmed by 3 bases and 1 base, with 24 bases remaining between them. CDR3 sequence reads: CASSFPPRQGGRLNTGELFF. The CDR3 DNA sequence: TGTGCCAGCAGCTTCCCCCCTCGGCAGGGGGGCCGTCTGAACACCGGGGAGCTGTTTTTT.

There are many counts of this clonotype. V usage is TRBV29-1 and J usage is TRBJ1-2; possibly TRBD1 for D (5 bases). The germline V and J ends were trimmed by 5 bases and 6 bases, with 16 bases remaining between them. Germline-derived CDR1 and CDR2 are SQVTM and ANQGSEA. The CDR3 length is 13 residues. The CDR3 sequence is CSVPAGGTDGYTF. DNA of the CDR3: TGCAGCGTTCCTGCGGGGGGTACAGATGGCTACACCTTC. Combining the CDR3 with reference TRBV29-1 and TRBJ1-2 gives the whole variable domain SAVISQKPSRDICQRGTSLTIQCQVDSQVTMMFWYRQQPGQSLTLIATANQGSEATYESGFVIDKFPISRPNLTFSTLTVSNMSPEDSSIYLCSVPAGGTDGYTFGSGTRLTVV.

Concerning this clonotype: A read error is likely, as this CDR3 ends without the conserved phenylalanine or tryptophan. Because the CDR3's place on the DNA is in doubt, the DNA is left out and the CDR3 is given as listed by TCRdb. The chain recombines TRBV19 with TRBJ1-1. Counting both end residues, the CDR3 totals 14 amino acids. CDR1 LNHDA and CDR2 SQIVND come from the germline V gene (reference sequence). The CDR3 reads CASSIERQGTLKLP.

The chain links TRBV27 to TRBJ2-7; the match to TRBD1 covers 9 bases. The CDR3 runs to 12 residues. After removal of 9 bases from V and 9 bases from J, the junction contained 9 bases not matched to a gene. Germline CDR1 MNHEY, CDR2 SMNVEV (reference sequence). CDR3 sequence: CASGQGPVGQYF. For the CDR3, the DNA is TGTGCCAGTGGACAGGGGCCAGTAGGGCAGTACTTC.

J is TRBJ2-3 and V is TRBV7-6, with D unclear. V lost 3 bases to trimming and J lost 2 bases, with 12 bases between them. CDR1 is SGHVS, CDR2 FNYEAQ, per germline. This CDR3 has 15 residues. The CDR3: CASSFSNLFTDTQYF. The CDR3 DNA is TGTGCCAGCAGCTTTAGCAACCTATTCACAGATACGCAGTATTTT.

V is TRBV7-2 and J is TRBJ2-3; D may correspond to TRBD1 or TRBD2 (6 bases each). This CDR3 region has 16 residues. Trimming pared 3 bases from V and 4 bases from J, leaving 17 bases between. The germline gives CDR1 SGHTA, CDR2 FQGNSA. The CDR3: CASSFLPRGLSDTQYF. The CDR3 DNA sequence: TGTGCCAGCAGCTTCCTTCCCCGGGGGCTATCAGATACGCAGTATTTT.

This clonotype was picked up many times. The V gene is TRBV20-1, the J gene TRBJ2-7; weak D call: TRBD2 (6 bases). The germline V gene encodes CDR1 DFQATT and CDR2 SNEGSKA (reference sequence). The CDR3 is 14 amino acids. V lost 6 bases and J 2 bases, leaving 17 bases between the germline ends. The CDR3 loop is CSATVGLAPYEQYF. The CDR3, as DNA: TGCAGTGCAACGGTCGGGCTAGCGCCCTACGAGCAGTACTTC.

CDR3 sequence reads: CASRPTGYNSPLHF. The DNA for the CDR3 is TGTGCCAGCAGGCCAACAGGGTATAATTCACCCCTCCACTTT. The chain couples TRBV7-9 to TRBJ1-6; tentative D call: TRBD1 (6 bases). Trimming took 6 bases from V and 4 from J, leaving 10 bases between them. The CDR3 consists of 14 residues. CDR1 and CDR2 from the germline V gene are SEHNR and FQNEAQ (reference sequence).

The chain is built from TRBV12-3 or TRBV12-4 and TRBJ2-5; weak D call: TRBD1 (6 bases). The CDR3 has 14 amino acids. V lost 7 bases and J 5 bases, leaving 17 bases between the germline ends. The CDR3 coding sequence is TGTGCCAGCACTCGTACAGGGTTGGGGGAGACCCAGTACTTC. Translating gives CASTRTGLGETQYF.

This chain connects TRBV5-5 to TRBJ2-2, with a tentative D call TRBD1 (5 bases). The CDR3 has 14 amino acids. Germline CDR1 SGHKS, CDR2 YYEKEE (reference sequence). V lost 4 bases and J lost 8, with 15 bases in between. The CDR3 DNA reads TGTGCCAGCAGCCTGGACACCTTTCGGGGGGAGCTGTTTTTT. Its protein product is CASSLDTFRGELFF.

The genes are TRBV20-1 and TRBJ2-7; weak D call: TRBD2 (5 bases). V lost 5 bases to trimming and J lost 0 bases, with 8 bases between them. This CDR3 spans 12 amino acids. Germline CDR1 DFQATT, CDR2 SNEGSKA (reference sequence). The CDR3 loop reads CSASGYSYEQYF. The CDR3 nucleotides read TGCAGTGCTTCGGGGTACTCCTACGAGCAGTACTTC.

Note on this clonotype: A read error may produce the germline difference seen at one junction end. This CDR3 is CAGSLGVGDTEAFF. CDR3 sequence (DNA): TGCGCCGGCAGCTTAGGAGTAGGGGACACTGAAGCTTTCTTT. The rearrangement uses TRBV7-2 and TRBJ1-1; D perhaps matches TRBD1 (5 bases). The germline gives CDR1 SGHTA, CDR2 FQGNSA. The CDR3 runs to 14 residues.

This sequence joins TRBV15 and TRBJ2-7; possible D gene TRBD1, 6 bases. The CDR3 contains 15 residues. Trimming cost V 0 bases and J 7 bases, with 16 bases left between them. Germline CDR1 reads LNHNV; CDR2 reads YYDKDF (reference sequence). The CDR3 sequence is CATSRDLGQHNEQYF. The CDR3 DNA is TGTGCCACCAGCAGAGATCTCGGACAGCACAATGAGCAGTACTTC.

This chain joins TRBV7-2 and TRBJ2-5; TRBD1 is a possible D gene (6 bases). The DNA end is a closer match to TRBJ2-1, so the J assignment may be wrong. The CDR3 is 14 residues long. Germline V gene lookup returns CDR1 SGHTA and CDR2 FQGNSA. The CDR3 loop is CASTTRDRSNEQFF. CDR3 bases: TGTGCCAGCACCACCAGAGACAGGTCCAATGAGCAGTTCTTC.

The chain carries TRBV10-1 and TRBJ2-7; tentatively, D is TRBD1 (5 bases). CDR1 is WNHNN and CDR2 is SYGVQD in the germline V gene (reference sequence). V was pared by 6 bases and J by 0 bases, with 12 bases between. There are 14 residues in the CDR3. This CDR3 reads CASRQDRSSYEQYF. The CDR3 DNA sequence: TGCGCCAGCAGGCAAGACAGAAGCTCCTACGAGCAGTACTTC.